The 15 T cell receptor beta chains in this list originate from one sample, sequenced in a study of T cell repertoires in breast cancer. Primers covering all TCR V genes were used in emulsion RT-PCR on CD8+ T cells. Unpaired genes were suppressed by blocking oligonucleotides during a second nested PCR. TCRdb analysed the emulsion pairing reads with MiXCR anew, one entry per CDR3 protein. Here the sample spans some 37,000 distinct CDR3 sequences, roughly 44% being singletons. The sample was CD8+ T cells. These receptors originate from a pool of human donors with breast cancer or a healthy control (not recorded which).

The chain uses TRBV27 and TRBJ1-2; TRBD1 agrees at 7 bases. The CDR3 consists of 16 residues. Germline values: CDR1 MNHEY, CDR2 SMNVEV (reference sequence). J lost 8 bases, V lost 4 bases, and 16 bases had no gene match. The DNA for the CDR3 is TGTGCCAGCAGTTCTACTGGACAGGTCTTACGGGGGGGCTACACCTTC. This translates into CASSSTGQVLRGGYTF.

This clonotype was counted a few times. The rearrangement uses TRBV10-1 and TRBJ1-5; D perhaps matches TRBD1 (5 bases). The CDR3 has 17 amino acids. The germline V and J ends were trimmed by 3 bases and 7 bases, with 22 bases remaining between them. Germline lookup yields CDR1 WNHNN and CDR2 SYGVQD (reference sequence). The CDR3 protein is CASSDNGQGESWQPQHF. For the CDR3, the DNA is TGCGCCAGCAGTGATAATGGCCAGGGTGAATCATGGCAGCCCCAGCATTTT.

V usage is TRBV12-3 or TRBV12-4 and J usage is TRBJ1-6; possibly TRBD1 for D (6 bases). V dropped 1 base and J dropped 6 bases, with 10 bases sitting between them. The CDR3 has 15 amino acids. In DNA, the CDR3 is TGTGCCAGCAGTTTAGGGCGCAGGGGTAATTCACCCCTCCACTTT. Translation gives CASSLGRRGNSPLHF.

V usage is TRBV2 and J usage is TRBJ1-1, with 7 bases that match TRBD1. The V segment lost 6 bases and the J segment 10 bases; nucleotides outside the gene matches: 11. The CDR3 length is 13 residues. CDR1 and CDR2 from the germline V gene are SNHLY and FYNNEI. The CDR3 sequence: CASRPTGSGGAFF. Written as DNA, the CDR3 is TGTGCCAGCAGACCGACAGGGTCGGGTGGAGCTTTCTTT.

This clonotype was recorded a few times. This sequence joins TRBV25-1 and TRBJ2-5, with 7 bases aligning to TRBD1. Looked up from germline, CDR1 is MGHDK and CDR2 is SYGVNS. The CDR3 runs to 14 residues. The trim removed 4 bases at V and 5 bases at J, leaving 7 bases unmatched. The CDR3 nucleotides are TGTGCCAGCAGTGCCCGACAGGGTTTGGAGACCCAGTACTTC. This gives the protein CASSARQGLETQYF.

The chain employs TRBV20-1 and TRBJ1-1; D may be TRBD1 (5 bases). Germline CDR1 is DFQATT and CDR2 is SNEGSKA (reference sequence). CDR3 size: 13 residues. CDR3 nucleotides: TGCAGCCCGACCAGGGATATGAACACTGAAGCTTTCTTT. Protein: CSPTRDMNTEAFF.

A remark on this clonotype: This sequence may be a read error, since a much larger clone differs from it by one base. The chain joins TRBV27 to TRBJ2-4; 7 bases fit TRBD2. In germline, CDR1 is MNHEY, CDR2 SMNVEV (reference sequence). The CDR3 contains 12 residues. CDR3 residues: CTSSPGRDIQYF. For the CDR3, the DNA is TGTACCAGCAGTCCAGGGAGGGACATTCAGTACTTC.

This clonotype was recorded a few times. This chain joins TRBV27 and TRBJ2-1; TRBD2 might be the D (6 bases). Germline CDR1 MNHEY, CDR2 SMNVEV (reference sequence). Deletions cut 6 bases from V and 4 bases from J, with 16 bases between. The CDR3 consists of 15 residues. DNA of the CDR3: TGTGCCAGCAGGCAGGCGGGAACCATGTACAATGAGCAGTTCTTC. This codes for CASRQAGTMYNEQFF.

This clonotype was recorded a few times. V gene TRBV20-1 combines with J gene TRBJ2-3, with 8 positions matching TRBD1. The CDR3 covers 14 residues. The germline V gene has CDR1 DFQATT and CDR2 SNEGSKA (reference sequence). Trimming removed 4 bases from V and 2 bases from J; junction bases left unmatched: 5. CDR3 residues: CSATRTGITDTQYF. The CDR3, as DNA: TGCAGTGCTACCCGGACAGGGATCACAGATACGCAGTATTTT.

This clonotype was counted only a few times. The rearrangement joins TRBV10-3 to TRBJ2-1, with D tentatively TRBD1 (6 bases). CDR3 length: 17 amino acids. Germline assignment: CDR1 ENHRY and CDR2 SYGVKD. V was pared by 2 bases and J by 6 bases, with 20 bases between. CDR3 DNA: TGTGCCATCAGTGAGCCCACTGGGGCGAAAGGGGGCAATGAGCAGTTCTTC. Residues: CAISEPTGAKGGNEQFF.

Regarding this clonotype: The junction departs from the called germline gene at one end, perhaps through a read error. CDR3 region: CASSLGDRDYSPLRF. DNA for the CDR3: TGTGCCAGCAGCTTAGGGGACAGGGACTATTCACCCCTCCGCTTT. The chain combines TRBV7-6 with TRBJ1-6, with TRBD1 matching 9 bases. The CDR3 has 15 amino acids. Looked up from germline, CDR1 is SGHVS and CDR2 is FNYEAQ.

The CDR3 is CASSPGLAGSDTQYF. The CDR3 DNA sequence: TGTGCCAGCAGTCCGGGACTAGCGGGCTCAGATACGCAGTATTTT. The rearrangement uses TRBV27 and TRBJ2-3; 12 bases match TRBD2. Losses at the gene ends were 5 bases for V and 4 bases for J; bases not matched to a gene: 4. Per germline, CDR1 MNHEY and CDR2 SMNVEV (reference sequence). This CDR3 is 15 amino acids long.

In its sample, this clonotype was seen a few times. The V and J genes are TRBV7-8 and TRBJ2-7; D is ambiguous. The CDR3 spans 12 residues. Germline loops: CDR1 SGHVS, CDR2 FQNEAQ. Trimming removed 1 base at V and 7 bases at J, with 8 bases between. The CDR3, as DNA: TGTGCCAGCAGCTTAGAGCGTTTGGAGCAGTACTTC. Its translation: CASSLERLEQYF. Full variable domain (remainder filled in from reference TRBV7-8 and TRBJ2-7): GAGVSQSPRYKVAKRGQDVALRCDPISGHVSLFWYQQALGQGPEFLTYFQNEAQLDKSGLPSDRFFAERPEGSVSTLKIQRTQQEDSAVYLCASSLERLEQYFGPGTRLTVT.

This clonotype was counted only a few times. This chain links TRBV30 with TRBJ2-7; D is uncertain. The V end was cut by 1 base, the J end by 2 bases, with 15 bases between. Germline lookup yields CDR1 GTSNPN and CDR2 SVGIG (reference sequence). The CDR3 runs to 15 residues. The DNA for the CDR3 is TGTGCCTGGAGTGACTCCCCTGTTCGAGCCTACGAGCAGTACTTC. This sequence encodes CAWSDSPVRAYEQYF.

This chain's CDR3 is CASRSPGQTSGNEQFF. CDR3 DNA sequence: TGTGCCAGTAGGTCCCCCGGCCAGACTAGCGGCAATGAGCAGTTCTTC. The chain joins TRBV19 to TRBJ2-1, with TRBD2 matching over 9 bases. CDR3 size: 16 residues. V trimming: 6 bases; J trimming: 6 bases; junction bases outside the gene matches: 12. CDR1 and CDR2 from the germline V gene are LNHDA and SQIVND (reference sequence).